This record concerns one T cell receptor beta chain sequence. Its antigen is unidentified. Other DNA sequences from this sample encode an identical CDR3 as well. This entry belongs to a study of shared clonotypes between healthy human individuals. Whole-study findings and limits: Generally, estimated richness proved larger in naive subsets than it did in memory subsets.

Trimming took off 2 bases at V and 4 bases at J, with 5 bases between the two ends. Germline V gene data show CDR1 as SGHNT and CDR2 as YYREEE (reference sequence). CDR3 length equals 12 residues. Each sorted subset replicate got 200 ng genomic DNA, tens of thousands of genomes. As originally analysed: Without quality scores, immunoSEQ junctional reads could not be filtered like full-length reads. Some clones are missing from TCRdb's copy, which holds only in-frame ones; the method was immunoSEQ multiplex PCR. That table gives V, J and clone size, and the DNA gave D and trimming. The data show about 2 million clones, about 95% seen once.

The sample was naive CD4+ T cells sorted from blood. Subset specified: CD45RA+ positively selected. The J gene is TRBJ2-3, the V gene TRBV5-4; the D is unclear. This TCR was recovered from a man aged 18-30 years in good health. CDR3 nucleotides: TGTGCCAGCAGCTTAGGGTCAGATACGCAGTATTTT. It yields the protein CASSLGSDTQYF. Together with reference TRBV5-4 and TRBJ2-3, the CDR3 gives the full variable domain: ETGVTQSPTHLIKTRGQQVTLRCSSQSGHNTVSWYQQALGQGPQFIFQYYREEENGRGNFPPRFSGLQFPNYSSELNVNALELDDSALYLCASSLGSDTQYFGPGTRLTVL.